Sequencing of this TCR beta chain was carried out in a study of OX40 agonist ivuxolimab in advanced cancers. Systemic immunosuppression or autoimmune disease history was grounds to exclude patients. Germline values: CDR1 SGHNT, CDR2 YYREEE (reference sequence). Trimming took off 4 bases at V and 3 bases at J, with 10 bases between the two ends. The CDR3 has 13 amino acids. TCRdb's copy holds only in-frame clones and misses some; the assay was immunoSEQ multiplex PCR. Of 34,000 or so clones in the sample, under 95% were seen once. This chain uses TRBV5-4 with TRBJ2-5; D remains unclear. The sequence was obtained from an adult with an advanced solid tumor such as melanoma, head and neck, liver or kidney cancer. This material consisted of CD4+ or CD8+ T cells sorted from blood, taken in a trial of the OX40 agonist ivuxolimab. The CDR3 loop is CASSDPLEETQYF. For the CDR3, the DNA is TGTGCCAGCAGCGACCCTCTTGAAGAGACCCAGTACTTC.